The clone carrying this TCR beta chain was counted ten times or more. Antigen specificity is unknown. The sample originates from a study of breast tumors, draining lymph nodes, adjacent tissues. Study-wide findings and caveats: Most tumor T cells seemingly derive from lymph node, then expand in tumor. Luminal-like breast cancer showed significantly higher tumor–nontumor repertoire similarity than basal-like. That most tumor T cells come from lymph nodes remained unproven. Tumor TCR diversity was below lymph nodes but above nontumor tissue.

The lymph nodes were axillary draining lymph nodes from breast cancer patients. TCRdb recomputed calls from the multiplex PCR reads with MiXCR, one row per CDR3 protein. The repertoire has about 130,000 distinct CDR3 sequences, more than 20% of them found once; the top ten carry under 3%. Germline values: CDR1 SGHTA, CDR2 FQGTGA. J lost 6 bases, V lost 4 bases, and 6 bases had no gene match. The CDR3 length is 15 residues. This clonotype was sampled from a female donor with breast cancer. Some clones in this sample may be carry-over from other donors' samples. Sequenced material: axillary lymph node tissue. The rearrangement joins TRBV7-3 to TRBJ2-1; 10 bases map to TRBD2. CDR3 nucleotide sequence: TGTGCCAGCAGCTCACAAGCGGGAGGGACCAATGAGCAGTTCTTC. It specifies CASSSQAGGTNEQFF.